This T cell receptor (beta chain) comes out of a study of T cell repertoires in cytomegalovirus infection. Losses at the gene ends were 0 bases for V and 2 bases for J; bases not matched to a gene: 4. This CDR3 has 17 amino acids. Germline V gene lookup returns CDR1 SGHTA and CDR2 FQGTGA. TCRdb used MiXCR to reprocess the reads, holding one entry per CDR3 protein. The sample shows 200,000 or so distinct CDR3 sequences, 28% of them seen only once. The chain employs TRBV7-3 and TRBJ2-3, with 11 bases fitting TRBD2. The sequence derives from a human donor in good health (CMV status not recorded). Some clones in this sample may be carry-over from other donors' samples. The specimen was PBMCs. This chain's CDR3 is CASSLTLAGGVTDTQYF. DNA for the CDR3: TGTGCCAGCAGCTTAACCCTAGCGGGGGGCGTCACAGATACGCAGTATTTT.